These 20 T cell receptor beta chains were sequenced from one sample in a study of regulatory T cells in long-lasting Graves disease. Time point here: persistent/refractory GD, antithyroid drugs over 5 years with positive TRAb. Making the TCR library involved RNA that had been extracted from PBMCs. Investigators prepared the TCR beta libraries by applying iRepertoire HTBI primers and Arm-PCR of CDR3 regions. TCRdb redid the calling of the multiplex PCR reads with MiXCR, one entry per CDR3 protein. Of 450,000 or so distinct CDR3 sequences listed, less than 25% are singletons. Here the sequenced sample was peripheral blood mononuclear cells (PBMCs), taken when the disease was refractory, from a patient treated with antithyroid drugs. The receptors come from a female donor with Graves disease.

The chain joins TRBV5-6 to TRBJ2-6; D gene uncertain. CDR3 size: 13 residues. V was clipped by 3 bases and J by 4 bases, with 5 bases between them. Germline lookup yields CDR1 SGHDT and CDR2 YYEEEE. CDR3 in DNA: TGTGCCAGCAGCTATTTGGGGGCCAACGTCCTGACTTTC. The encoded protein is CASSYLGANVLTF.

In this sample, this clonotype turned up a few times. The chain carries TRBV3-1 and TRBJ2-4; D remains unclear. V was pared by 6 bases and J by 3 bases, with 9 bases between. CDR3 length: 13 residues. The germline V gene encodes CDR1 LGHDT and CDR2 YNNKEL (reference sequence). DNA of the CDR3: TGTGCCAGCAGGAGCGTGAACAAAAACATTCAGTACTTC. Its protein is CASRSVNKNIQYF. The whole variable domain, filled in from reference TRBV3-1 and TRBJ2-4, reads DTAVSQTPKYLVTQMGNDKSIKCEQNLGHDTMYWYKQDSKKFLKIMFSYNNKELIINETVPNRFSPKSPDKAHLNLHINSLELGDSAVYFCASRSVNKNIQYFGAGTRLSVL.

This clonotype was observed at least ten times. The chain recombines TRBV7-2 with TRBJ2-5; 7 bases are shared with TRBD2. This CDR3 region has 14 residues. CDR1 and CDR2 from the germline V gene are SGHTA and FQGNSA. After removal of 4 bases from V and 4 bases from J, the junction contained 6 bases not matched to a gene. The CDR3 nucleotides are TGTGCCAGCAGCTCACAAGCGGGGAGAGAGACCCAGTACTTC. Translation: CASSSQAGRETQYF.

The chain has TRBV30 and TRBJ2-1, with D tentatively TRBD1 (6 bases). CDR1 GTSNPN and CDR2 SVGIG come from the germline V gene (reference sequence). CDR3 size: 12 residues. V was cut by 8 bases and J by 8 bases, with 16 bases left in between. The CDR3 loop reads CAKQGGLHEQFF. Written as DNA, the CDR3 is TGTGCCAAACAGGGTGGGTTGCATGAGCAGTTCTTC.

This clonotype has ten or more counts. The chain has TRBV2 and TRBJ1-1, with 7 bases lining up with TRBD1. This CDR3 comprises 15 residues. Looked up from germline, CDR1 is SNHLY and CDR2 is FYNNEI. V was clipped by 7 bases and J by 1 base; unmatched bases: 9. CDR3 in amino acids: CASTYRGLQNTEAFF. CDR3 nucleotide sequence: TGTGCCAGCACCTACAGGGGTCTCCAGAACACTGAAGCTTTCTTT.

On this clonotype itself: One base away lies a much larger clone, so this may be a sequencing read error. The genes are TRBV11-2 and TRBJ2-7, with D unresolved. V lost 3 bases to trimming and J lost 4 bases, with 7 bases between them. In germline, CDR1 is SGHAT, CDR2 FQNNGV. The CDR3 spans 12 residues. CDR3 residues: CASSFVRYEQYF. For the CDR3, the DNA is TGTGCCAGCAGCTTCGTACGATACGAGCAGTACTTC.

This clonotype appeared a few times. The J gene is TRBJ1-2, the V gene TRBV29-1; no clear D. The V gene lost 7 bases and the J gene lost 6 bases, with 18 bases spanning the gap. Germline V gene data show CDR1 as SQVTM and CDR2 as ANQGSEA. The CDR3 extends over 13 amino acids. The DNA of the CDR3 is TGCAGCGGGCTTTGGCGTGGTGGGGATGGCTACACCTTC. Its translation: CSGLWRGGDGYTF. The full variable domain, in which reference TRBV29-1 and TRBJ1-2 provide the parts outside the CDR3, is SAVISQKPSRDICQRGTSLTIQCQVDSQVTMMFWYRQQPGQSLTLIATANQGSEATYESGFVIDKFPISRPNLTFSTLTVSNMSPEDSSIYLCSGLWRGGDGYTFGSGTRLTVV.

The gene calls are TRBV30 and TRBJ2-3, with no clear D. The CDR3 sequence is 12 residues long. Germline CDR1 reads GTSNPN; CDR2 reads SVGIG (reference sequence). V lost 2 bases and J lost 2, with 5 bases in between. The CDR3 DNA is TGTGCCTGGAGTATTATCACAGATACGCAGTATTTT. Translating gives CAWSIITDTQYF.

The V and J genes are TRBV20-1 and TRBJ2-7, with TRBD1 matching over 8 bases. The CDR3 runs 15 residues. Losses at the gene ends were 3 bases for V and 2 bases for J; bases not matched to a gene: 9. The germline V gene encodes CDR1 DFQATT and CDR2 SNEGSKA (reference sequence). Written as DNA, the CDR3 is TGCAGTGCTAGGGGTCATCAGGGGGCAGCCTACGAGCAGTACTTC. Its translation is CSARGHQGAAYEQYF.

There are many counts of this clonotype. The chain couples TRBV12-3 or TRBV12-4 to TRBJ1-1; weak D call: TRBD1 (5 bases). This CDR3 is 12 amino acids long. With 5 bases removed from V and 10 bases from J, the gap between germline ends came to 14 bases. CDR3 bases: TGTGCCAGCAGTCTAGGACAAGGGAGAGCTTTCTTT. Encoded protein: CASSLGQGRAFF.

The chain has TRBV5-1 and TRBJ2-5, with 12 bases matching TRBD2. Germline V gene lookup returns CDR1 SGHRS and CDR2 YFSETQ. This CDR3 is 16 amino acids long. V shed 3 bases and J 5 bases; nucleotides not matched to a gene: 8. CDR3 sequence: CASSSGLAGPRETQYF. DNA of the CDR3: TGCGCCAGCAGCTCGGGACTAGCGGGTCCCAGGGAGACCCAGTACTTC.

The chain is built from TRBV29-1 and TRBJ1-1, with 7 bases that match TRBD1. CDR3 size: 13 residues. V was pared by 5 bases and J by 2 bases, with 5 bases of the junction left unmatched. The germline V gene encodes CDR1 SQVTM and CDR2 ANQGSEA. CDR3 sequence: CSVCTGANTEAFF. CDR3 DNA sequence: TGCAGCGTTTGTACAGGGGCAAACACTGAAGCTTTCTTT. The whole variable domain, remainder taken from reference TRBV29-1 and TRBJ1-1, is SAVISQKPSRDICQRGTSLTIQCQVDSQVTMMFWYRQQPGQSLTLIATANQGSEATYESGFVIDKFPISRPNLTFSTLTVSNMSPEDSSIYLCSVCTGANTEAFFGQGTRLTVV.

In this sample, this clonotype turned up a few times. The V call is TRBV25-1, the J call TRBJ1-1; the D is unclear. The V gene lost 10 bases and the J gene lost 5 bases, with 11 bases spanning the gap. The germline gives CDR1 MGHDK, CDR2 SYGVNS. The CDR3 sequence is 11 residues long. CDR3 in amino acids: CATLGGTEAFF. CDR3 coding DNA: TGTGCCACCCTAGGAGGGACTGAAGCTTTCTTT.

This clonotype was seen a single time. The gene calls are TRBV27 and TRBJ2-4; D remains unclear. V was trimmed by 4 bases and J by 0 bases, leaving 4 bases between them. CDR3 size: 13 residues. The germline V gene has CDR1 MNHEY and CDR2 SMNVEV (reference sequence). The CDR3 reads CASSSLAKNIQYF. The CDR3 DNA reads as TGTGCCAGCAGTTCGCTAGCCAAAAACATTCAGTACTTC.

This clonotype came up a few times. The chain employs TRBV20-1 and TRBJ1-5; 12 bases match TRBD1. This CDR3 comprises 14 residues. The V and J ends lost 6 bases and 5 bases, in that order; junction bases with no gene match: 5. Per germline, CDR1 DFQATT and CDR2 SNEGSKA (reference sequence). The CDR3 DNA is TGCAGTGCCAGGGACAGGGGGCAATATCAGCCCCAGCATTTT. This sequence encodes CSARDRGQYQPQHF.

This clonotype has a count of ten or more. V usage is TRBV28 and J usage is TRBJ2-7; D gene uncertain. Germline CDR1 is MDHEN and CDR2 is SYDVKM. The CDR3 sequence is 11 residues long. V lost 5 bases, J lost 5 bases, and 7 bases lay in between. In DNA, the CDR3 is TGTGCCAGCAGTCTTTGGGACGAGCAGTACTTC. Protein product: CASSLWDEQYF. Full variable domain (outside the CDR3, taken from reference TRBV28 and TRBJ2-7): DVKVTQSSRYLVKRTGEKVFLECVQDMDHENMFWYRQDPGLGLRLIYFSYDVKMKEKGDIPEGYSVSREKKERFSLILESASTNQTSMYLCASSLWDEQYFGPGTRLTVT.

Ten or more counts support this clonotype. This sequence joins TRBV15 and TRBJ2-7; no clear D. Trimming took off 0 bases at V and 3 bases at J, with 9 bases between the two ends. Germline CDR1 LNHNV, CDR2 YYDKDF (reference sequence). The CDR3 spans 14 residues. CDR3 coding DNA: TGTGCCACCAGCAGAGATGAGGACGGCTACGAGCAGTACTTC. Translating gives CATSRDEDGYEQYF.

With respect to this clonotype: A much larger clone lies a single base off, so this may be a read error. The chain couples TRBV6-2 or TRBV6-3 to TRBJ1-1; D gene unclear. The V gene's germline CDR1 is MNHEY and CDR2 SVGEGT. Trimming left V 0 bases short and J 8 bases short, with 13 bases between. CDR3 length: 14 residues. The CDR3 DNA is TGTGCCAGCAGTTACTCCCGGGAAGGTTGGGAAGCTTTCTTT. This encodes CASSYSREGWEAFF.

The sample holds many counts of this clonotype. The chain combines TRBV27 with TRBJ2-7; 8 bases agree with TRBD2. Germline assignment: CDR1 MNHEY and CDR2 SMNVEV (reference sequence). The V gene end was trimmed by 5 bases and the J gene end by 7 bases; junction bases not matched to a gene: 16. The CDR3 spans 16 residues. CDR3 loop: CASSPGGIDPPREQYF. The DNA for the CDR3 is TGTGCCAGCAGTCCGGGGGGGATAGATCCTCCGAGGGAGCAGTACTTC.

This clonotype was counted many times. The V and J genes are TRBV7-2 and TRBJ1-1; D unresolved. This CDR3 is 13 amino acids long. Germline CDR1 is SGHTA and CDR2 is FQGNSA. V lost 6 bases to trimming and J lost 2 bases, with 10 bases between them. The CDR3, as DNA: TGTGCCAGCAGTCGAGAGGGAAACACTGAAGCTTTCTTT. It yields the protein CASSREGNTEAFF.